This T cell receptor (beta chain) was profiled in a study of blood T cell repertoires in COVID-19. Trimming took off 4 bases at V and 2 bases at J, with 11 bases between the two ends. CDR1 and CDR2 from the germline V gene are SQVTM and ANQGSEA. The CDR3 has 13 amino acids. Profiled with immunoSEQ multiplex PCR; TCRdb holds only in-frame clones, not every one. The sample consists of about 140,000 clones, around 76% of them appearing once. The TCR was taken from a man between 60 and 70 years old with acute or convalescent COVID-19. Material for sequencing was peripheral blood. The chain couples TRBV29-1 to TRBJ2-5, with no clear D. CDR3 bases: TGCAGCGTTGCATCCCTCACTCAAGAGACCCAGTACTTC. It specifies CSVASLTQETQYF.